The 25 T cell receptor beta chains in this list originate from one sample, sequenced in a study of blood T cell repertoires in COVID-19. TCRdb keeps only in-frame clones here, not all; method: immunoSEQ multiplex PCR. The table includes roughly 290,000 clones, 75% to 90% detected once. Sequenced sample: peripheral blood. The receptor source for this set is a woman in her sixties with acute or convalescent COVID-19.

The CDR3 DNA follows: TGTGCCAGCAGCCAAGGACAGAGCTCCTACGAGCAGTACTTC. This gives the protein CASSQGQSSYEQYF. This chain connects TRBV4-2 to TRBJ2-7; weak D call: TRBD1 (5 bases). V gave up 1 base and J gave up 0 bases, with 7 bases separating them. This CDR3 is 14 amino acids long. Germline CDR1 reads LGHNA; CDR2 reads YNFKEQ.

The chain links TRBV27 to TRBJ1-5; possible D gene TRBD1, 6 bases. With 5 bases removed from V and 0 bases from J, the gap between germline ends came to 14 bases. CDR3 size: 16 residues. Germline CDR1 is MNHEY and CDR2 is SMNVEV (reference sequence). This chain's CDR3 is CASSPLGGASNQPQHF. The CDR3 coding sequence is TGTGCCAGCAGTCCGCTCGGGGGGGCTAGCAATCAGCCCCAGCATTTT.

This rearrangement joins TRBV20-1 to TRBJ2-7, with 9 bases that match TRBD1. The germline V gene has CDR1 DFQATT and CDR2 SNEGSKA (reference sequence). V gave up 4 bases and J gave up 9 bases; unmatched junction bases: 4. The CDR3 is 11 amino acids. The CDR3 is CSATPGQGQYF. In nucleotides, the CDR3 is TGCAGTGCTACTCCGGGACAGGGGCAGTACTTC.

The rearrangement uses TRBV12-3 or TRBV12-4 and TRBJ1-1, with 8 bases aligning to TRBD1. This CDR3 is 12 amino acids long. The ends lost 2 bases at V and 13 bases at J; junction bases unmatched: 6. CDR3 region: CASSLRDRTVFF. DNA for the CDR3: TGTGCCAGCAGTTTAAGGGACAGGACAGTTTTCTTT.

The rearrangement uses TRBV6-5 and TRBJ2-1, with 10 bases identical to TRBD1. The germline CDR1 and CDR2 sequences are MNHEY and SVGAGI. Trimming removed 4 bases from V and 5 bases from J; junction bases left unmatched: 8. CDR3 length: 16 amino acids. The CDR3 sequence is CASSFFGQGENNEQFF. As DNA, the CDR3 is TGTGCCAGCAGTTTCTTCGGACAGGGGGAAAACAATGAGCAGTTCTTC.

In nucleotides, the CDR3 is TGTGCCAGCAGCTCATCCGGGGAGCTGTTTTTT. This codes for CASSSSGELFF. The rearrangement links TRBV5-4 to TRBJ2-2; D gene unclear. The CDR3 has 11 amino acids. The germline V gene encodes CDR1 SGHNT and CDR2 YYREEE (reference sequence). V lost 3 bases to trimming and J lost 6 bases, with 3 bases between them.

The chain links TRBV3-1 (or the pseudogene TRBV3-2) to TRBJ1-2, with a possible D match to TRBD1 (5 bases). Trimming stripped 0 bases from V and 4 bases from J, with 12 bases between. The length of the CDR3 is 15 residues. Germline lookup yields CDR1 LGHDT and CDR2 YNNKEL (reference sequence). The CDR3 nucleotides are TGTGCCAGCAGCCAAGATCCTGGGGCCCTCTATGGCTACACCTTC. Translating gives CASSQDPGALYGYTF.

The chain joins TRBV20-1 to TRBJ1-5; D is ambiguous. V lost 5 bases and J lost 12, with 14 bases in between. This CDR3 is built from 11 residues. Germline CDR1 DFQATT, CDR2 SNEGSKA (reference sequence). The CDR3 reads CSALGSQVQHF. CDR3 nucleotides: TGCAGTGCTCTGGGGAGTCAGGTCCAGCATTTT.

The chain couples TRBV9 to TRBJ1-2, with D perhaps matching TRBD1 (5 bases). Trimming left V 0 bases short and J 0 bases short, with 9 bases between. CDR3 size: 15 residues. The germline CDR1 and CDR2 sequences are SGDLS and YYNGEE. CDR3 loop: CASSVAGGANYGYTF. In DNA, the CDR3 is TGTGCCAGCAGCGTAGCCGGAGGGGCTAACTATGGCTACACCTTC.

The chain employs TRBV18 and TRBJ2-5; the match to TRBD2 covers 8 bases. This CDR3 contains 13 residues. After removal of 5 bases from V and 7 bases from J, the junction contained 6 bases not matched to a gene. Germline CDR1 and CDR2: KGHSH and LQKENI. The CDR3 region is CASSGTSMGTQYF. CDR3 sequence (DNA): TGTGCCAGCTCAGGGACTAGTATGGGGACCCAGTACTTC.

The CDR3 nucleotides are TGTGCCAGCTCACCCCGGGACAGACCCTACGAGCAGTACTTC. It encodes CASSPRDRPYEQYF. The rearrangement links TRBV18 to TRBJ2-7; 7 bases map to TRBD1. The J segment lost 2 bases and the V segment lost 3 bases, leaving 4 bases of the junction unmatched. The CDR3 totals 14 residues. Germline CDR1 KGHSH, CDR2 LQKENI.

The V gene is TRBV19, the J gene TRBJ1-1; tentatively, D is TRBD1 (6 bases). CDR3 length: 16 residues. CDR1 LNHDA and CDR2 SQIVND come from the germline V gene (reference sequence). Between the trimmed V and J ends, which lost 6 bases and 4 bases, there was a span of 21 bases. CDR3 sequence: CASRRQPTGESTEAFF. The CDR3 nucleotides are TGTGCCAGTAGGAGACAACCGACAGGTGAGAGCACTGAAGCTTTCTTT.

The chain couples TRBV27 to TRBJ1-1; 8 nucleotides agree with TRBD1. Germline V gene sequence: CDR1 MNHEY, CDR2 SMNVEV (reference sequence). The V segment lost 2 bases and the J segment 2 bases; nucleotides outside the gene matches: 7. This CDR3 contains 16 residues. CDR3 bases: TGTGCCAGCAGTTTAGTAGGGGCAGGGGGCAACACTGAAGCTTTCTTT. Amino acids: CASSLVGAGGNTEAFF.

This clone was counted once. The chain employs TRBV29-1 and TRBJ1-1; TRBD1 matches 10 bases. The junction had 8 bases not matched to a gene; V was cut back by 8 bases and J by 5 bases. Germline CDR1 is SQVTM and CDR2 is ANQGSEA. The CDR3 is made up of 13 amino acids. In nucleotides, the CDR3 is TGCAGCCTCTGGGACAGGGGACAAACTGAAGCTTTCTTT. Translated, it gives CSLWDRGQTEAFF.

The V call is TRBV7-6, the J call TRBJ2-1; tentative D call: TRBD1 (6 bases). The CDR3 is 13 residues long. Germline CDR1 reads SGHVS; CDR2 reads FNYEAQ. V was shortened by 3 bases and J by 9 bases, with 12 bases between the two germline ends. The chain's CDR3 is CASSFDPGAEQFF. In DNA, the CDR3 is TGTGCCAGCAGCTTCGACCCAGGGGCTGAGCAGTTCTTC.

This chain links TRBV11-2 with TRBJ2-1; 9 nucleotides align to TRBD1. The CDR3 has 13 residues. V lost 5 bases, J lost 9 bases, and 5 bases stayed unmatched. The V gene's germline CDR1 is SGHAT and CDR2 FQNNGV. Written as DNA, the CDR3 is TGTGCCAGCAGCCCCGGGACAGGGACTGAGCAGTTCTTC. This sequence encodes CASSPGTGTEQFF.

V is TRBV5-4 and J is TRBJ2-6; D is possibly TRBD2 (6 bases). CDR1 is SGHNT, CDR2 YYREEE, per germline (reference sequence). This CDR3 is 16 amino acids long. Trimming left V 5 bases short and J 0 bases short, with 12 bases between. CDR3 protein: CASRMGGDSGANVLTF. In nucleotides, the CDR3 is TGTGCCAGCAGAATGGGGGGTGACTCTGGGGCCAACGTCCTGACTTTC.

The CDR3 reads CAISEGQANTGELFF. The CDR3 nucleotides are TGTGCCATCAGTGAGGGACAGGCCAACACCGGGGAGCTGTTTTTT. This chain joins TRBV10-3 and TRBJ2-2; 7 nucleotides align to TRBD1. The CDR3 runs 15 residues. Germline values: CDR1 ENHRY, CDR2 SYGVKD. V dropped 2 bases and J dropped 2; count of bases not matched to a gene: 2.

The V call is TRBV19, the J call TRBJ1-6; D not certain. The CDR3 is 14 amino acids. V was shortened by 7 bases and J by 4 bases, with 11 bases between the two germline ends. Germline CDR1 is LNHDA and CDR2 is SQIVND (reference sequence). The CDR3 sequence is CASTYSLYNSPLHF. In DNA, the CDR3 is TGTGCCAGTACCTACAGCCTTTATAATTCACCCCTCCACTTT.

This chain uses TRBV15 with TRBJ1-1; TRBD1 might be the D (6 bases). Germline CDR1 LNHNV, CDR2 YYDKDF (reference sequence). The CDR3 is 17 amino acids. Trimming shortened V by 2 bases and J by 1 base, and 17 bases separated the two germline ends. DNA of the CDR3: TGTGCCACCAGCAGAAAAGGGACAAGGATCGAGAACACTGAAGCTTTCTTT. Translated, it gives CATSRKGTRIENTEAFF. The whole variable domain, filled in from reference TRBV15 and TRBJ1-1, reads DAMVIQNPRYQVTQFGKPVTLSCSQTLNHNVMYWYQQKSSQAPKLLFHYYDKDFNNEADTPDNFQSRRPNTSFCFLDIRSPGLGDTAMYLCATSRKGTRIENTEAFFGQGTRLTVV.

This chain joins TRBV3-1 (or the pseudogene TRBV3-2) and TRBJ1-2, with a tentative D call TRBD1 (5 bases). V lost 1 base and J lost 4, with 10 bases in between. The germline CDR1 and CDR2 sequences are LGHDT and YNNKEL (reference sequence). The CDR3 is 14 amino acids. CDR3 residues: CASSQVRQSYGYTF. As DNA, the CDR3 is TGTGCCAGCAGCCAAGTTCGACAGTCCTATGGCTACACCTTC.

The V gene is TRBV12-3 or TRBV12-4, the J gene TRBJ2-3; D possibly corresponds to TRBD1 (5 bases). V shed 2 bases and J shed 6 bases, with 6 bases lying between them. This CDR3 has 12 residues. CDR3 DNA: TGTGCCAGCAGTTTAAAGGGGGATACGCAGTATTTT. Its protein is CASSLKGDTQYF.

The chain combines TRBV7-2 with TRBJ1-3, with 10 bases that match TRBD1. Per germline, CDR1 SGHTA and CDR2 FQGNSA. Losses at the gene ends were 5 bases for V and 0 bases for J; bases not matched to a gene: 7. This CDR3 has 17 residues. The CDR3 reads CASSRSGTGASGNTIYF. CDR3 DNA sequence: TGTGCCAGCAGCAGGTCCGGGACAGGGGCCTCTGGAAACACCATATATTTT.

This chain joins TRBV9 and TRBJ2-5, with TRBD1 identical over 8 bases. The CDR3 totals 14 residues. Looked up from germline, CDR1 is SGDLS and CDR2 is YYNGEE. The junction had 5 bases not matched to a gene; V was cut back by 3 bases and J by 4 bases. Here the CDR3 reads CASSARTGSETQYF. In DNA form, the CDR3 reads TGTGCCAGCAGCGCCAGGACAGGGTCAGAGACCCAGTACTTC.

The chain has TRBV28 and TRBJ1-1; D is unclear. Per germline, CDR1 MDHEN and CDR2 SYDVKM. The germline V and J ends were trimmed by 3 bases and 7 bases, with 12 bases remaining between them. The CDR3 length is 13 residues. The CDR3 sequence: CASSFGLEFEAFF. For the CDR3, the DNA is TGTGCCAGCAGTTTTGGTCTGGAGTTTGAAGCTTTCTTT.